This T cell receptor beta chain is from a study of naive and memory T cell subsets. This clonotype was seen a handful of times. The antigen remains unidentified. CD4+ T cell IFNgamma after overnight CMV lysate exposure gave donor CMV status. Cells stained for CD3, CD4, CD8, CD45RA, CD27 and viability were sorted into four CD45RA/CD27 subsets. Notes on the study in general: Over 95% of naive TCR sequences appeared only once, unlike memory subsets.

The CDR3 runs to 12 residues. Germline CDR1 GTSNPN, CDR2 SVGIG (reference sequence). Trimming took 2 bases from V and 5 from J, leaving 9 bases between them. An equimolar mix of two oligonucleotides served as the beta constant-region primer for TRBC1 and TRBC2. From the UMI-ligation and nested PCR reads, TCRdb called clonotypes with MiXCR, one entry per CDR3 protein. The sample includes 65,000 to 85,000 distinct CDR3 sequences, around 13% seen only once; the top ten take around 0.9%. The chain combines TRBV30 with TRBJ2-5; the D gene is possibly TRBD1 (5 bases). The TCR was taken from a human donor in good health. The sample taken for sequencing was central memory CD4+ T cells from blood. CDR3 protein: CAWSSGPETQYF. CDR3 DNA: TGTGCCTGGAGTTCAGGGCCTGAGACCCAGTACTTC.